This T cell receptor beta chain was captured by sequencing in a study of CD8 T cells in Susac syndrome (dated by TCRdb to between 2017 and 2020). Describing the broader study: The study used repertoire sequencing to test whether antigen drove CD8+ T cell activation and differentiation in Susac syndrome. The study compared CD8+ T cell repertoire clonality among 12 healthy donors, roughly 14 Susac syndrome patients and fewer than 19 multiple sclerosis patients.

RNA was extracted with the RNeasy kit and 0.5 to 1 ug was reverse transcribed using random hexamers. TCR beta CDR3 regions were amplified with the immunoSEQ multiplex PCR assay covering 54 Vbeta and 13 Jbeta segments. Bias from PCR amplification was corrected by using a synthetic template baseline for primer optimization and for computational correction. From the authors' description of their analysis: Reads were annotated to V, D and J genes according to IMGT and were analyzed with immunoSEQ Analyzer, with only productive sequences retained. Clonality was computed as one minus Shannon entropy normalized by log2 of the number of productive unique sequences. For each patient and control, public and private clones were evaluated within the 100 most prevalent clones. Clones were defined as Susac-specific if absent from the healthy and MS cohorts, from 1052 published viral clones and from other ImmuneACCESS disease sequences. TCRdb redid the processing of the public reads, applying fastp at Q25 and MiXCR, and retained in-frame beta chains. Rows with one shared CDR3 protein collapse into an entry with the most common genes and DNA. Clone size and V and J calls follow TCRdb, not the original study. A total of 100,000 to 150,000 distinct CDR3 sequences appear in this sample, 85% to 95% of them only once. The ten largest clones take up approximately 0.29% of the sample.

Peripheral blood CD8+ and CD4+ T cells from healthy donors, Susac syndrome patients and multiple sclerosis patients were profiled by high-throughput TCR beta sequencing. The multiple sclerosis controls were treatment-naive patients who had stable or active relapsing-remitting disease and met the revised McDonald criteria. Bulk CD8+ and CD4+ T cells were purified by magnetic negative isolation, whereas CD8+ TEMRA cells were enriched by FACS. Blood was collected in EDTA tubes and processed within 24 hours, with PBMCs isolated through density gradient centrifugation. PBMCs intended for TCR sequencing were cryopreserved in liquid nitrogen and thawed later in a water bath at 37 degrees C. The sorted or isolated CD4+, CD8+ and CD8+ TEMRA cells reached a purity of at least 90%. In the case of this clonotype: This clone's antigen is unknown. The sample holds no much larger clone one base away, and base qualities are not on file.

Study-level results and caveats: The number of individuals in the TCR sequencing and HLA analysis was recognized as being relatively small.

Trimming removed 3 bases from V and 0 bases from J, leaving 9 bases between the germline ends. As encoded in the germline V gene, CDR1 is SGDLS while CDR2 is YYNGEE. There are 14 amino acids in the CDR3, from cysteine to phenylalanine inclusive. The DNA shown is the 42-base CDR3, in frame from base 1. Sequenced input: CD8+ T cells from PBMCs. The sequence joins TRBV9 to TRBJ2-5; confidence is insufficient to name the D gene. The TCR was taken from a human donor with multiple sclerosis. CDR3 region: CASSGATDQETQYF. The nucleotides are TGTGCCAGCAGCGGAGCGACGGACCAAGAGACCCAGTACTTC.